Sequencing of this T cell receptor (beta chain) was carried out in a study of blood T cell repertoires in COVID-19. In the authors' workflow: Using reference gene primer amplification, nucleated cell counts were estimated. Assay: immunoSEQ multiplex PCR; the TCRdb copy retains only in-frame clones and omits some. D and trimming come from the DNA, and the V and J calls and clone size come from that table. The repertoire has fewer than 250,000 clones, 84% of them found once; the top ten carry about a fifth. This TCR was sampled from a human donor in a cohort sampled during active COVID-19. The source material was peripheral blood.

The CDR3 coding sequence is TGTGCCAGTAGTAAAGGGGGCTCCTACAATGAGCAGTTCTTC. Amino acid sequence: CASSKGGSYNEQFF. V is TRBV19 and J is TRBJ2-1; perhaps TRBD1 as D (6 bases). Trimming left V 4 bases short and J 0 bases short, with 7 bases between. CDR1 and CDR2 from the germline V gene are LNHDA and SQIVND (reference sequence). The CDR3 contains 14 residues.